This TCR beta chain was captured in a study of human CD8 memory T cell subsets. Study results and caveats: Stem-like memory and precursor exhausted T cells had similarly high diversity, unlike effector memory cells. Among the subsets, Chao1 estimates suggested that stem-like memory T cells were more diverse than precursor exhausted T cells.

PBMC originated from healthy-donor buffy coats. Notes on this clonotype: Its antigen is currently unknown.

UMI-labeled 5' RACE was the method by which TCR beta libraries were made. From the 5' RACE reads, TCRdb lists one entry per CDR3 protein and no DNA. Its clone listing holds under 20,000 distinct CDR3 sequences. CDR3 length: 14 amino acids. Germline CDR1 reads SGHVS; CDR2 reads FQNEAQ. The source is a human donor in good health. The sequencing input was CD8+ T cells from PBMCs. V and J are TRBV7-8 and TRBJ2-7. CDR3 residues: CASSLRQLLYEQYF.